This entry lists 20 T cell receptor beta chains sequenced from one sample in a study of T-cell memory formation after mild COVID-19. One entry per CDR3 protein results from TCRdb running MiXCR on the 5' RACE reads. The sample carries almost 350,000 distinct CDR3 sequences, more than 20% recorded once. Material: PBMCs or a T cell subset sorted from them (not recorded which). The receptors were gathered from a man younger than 30 who had mild COVID-19 (a few samples of this study predate the infection). Cell type and time point are not known.

The table lists this clonotype with a few counts. The V call is TRBV12-3 or TRBV12-4, the J call TRBJ2-3, with 13 bases matching TRBD2. Trimming at V came to 4 bases and at J to 6 bases, leaving 16 bases not matched to a gene. The CDR3 length is 19 residues. The CDR3 reads CASSSETIKTSGGFDTQYF. DNA for the CDR3: TGTGCCAGCAGTTCCGAAACGATAAAGACTAGCGGGGGGTTTGATACGCAGTATTTT.

The chain couples TRBV4-2 to TRBJ1-2; no definite D call. The germline gives CDR1 LGHNA, CDR2 YNFKEQ. Deletions cut 0 bases from V and 8 bases from J, with 10 bases between. The CDR3 loop spans 13 amino acids. The CDR3: CASSQEAEQGYTF. DNA of the CDR3: TGTGCCAGCAGCCAAGAAGCCGAGCAGGGCTACACCTTC.

The chain has TRBV6-2 or TRBV6-3 and TRBJ1-1, with D possibly being TRBD1 (5 bases). The CDR3 runs 12 residues. Germline loops: CDR1 MNHEY, CDR2 SVGEGT. V lost 11 bases to trimming and J lost 1 base, with 11 bases between them. Written as DNA, the CDR3 is TGTGCCGGACCTGGGGGGAACACTGAAGCTTTCTTT. It yields the protein CAGPGGNTEAFF.

This chain connects TRBV9 to TRBJ2-5, with 7 bases matching TRBD1. The junction had 5 bases not matched to a gene; V was cut back by 7 bases and J by 2 bases. The CDR3 loop spans 13 amino acids. In germline, CDR1 is SGDLS, CDR2 YYNGEE. The chain's CDR3 is CASAGTEQETQYF. CDR3 coding DNA: TGTGCCAGCGCAGGGACAGAGCAAGAGACCCAGTACTTC. The variable domain in full, completed from reference TRBV9 and TRBJ2-5, reads DSGVTQTPKHLITATGQRVTLRCSPRSGDLSVYWYQQSLDQGLQFLIQYYNGEERAKGNILERFSAQQFPDLHSELNLSSLELGDSALYFCASAGTEQETQYFGPGTRLLVL.

This clonotype was recorded a few times. The CDR3 spells CASSFGQGARETQYF. DNA of the CDR3: TGTGCCAGCAGCTTCGGACAGGGGGCGCGGGAGACCCAGTACTTC. This chain joins TRBV11-1 and TRBJ2-5; 11 bases are a match to TRBD1. Germline V gene lookup returns CDR1 SGHAT and CDR2 FQDESV (reference sequence). With V trimmed by 3 bases and J by 5 bases, 5 bases remained unmatched. This CDR3 has 15 residues.

The chain has TRBV19 and TRBJ1-1; no firm D call. The CDR3 extends over 13 amino acids. The V end lost 7 bases, the J end lost 1 base, and 10 bases lay between the germline ends. Germline CDR1 reads LNHDA; CDR2 reads SQIVND (reference sequence). The CDR3 DNA is TGTGCCAGTATGAGAGGCTGGAACACTGAAGCTTTCTTT. Its protein is CASMRGWNTEAFF.

The chain links TRBV7-3 to TRBJ2-3, with 7 nucleotides matching TRBD2. This CDR3 has 15 residues. CDR1 SGHTA and CDR2 FQGTGA come from the germline V gene. Trimming cost V 5 bases and J 2 bases; bases outside gene matches: 7. CDR3 protein: CASSHGGGSTDTQYF. CDR3 bases: TGTGCCAGCAGCCATGGGGGGGGGTCCACAGATACGCAGTATTTT.

The table lists this clonotype with a few counts. J is TRBJ1-4 and V is TRBV7-8; maybe TRBD1 (5 bases). Per the germline V gene, CDR1 is SGHVS and CDR2 is FQNEAQ. The CDR3 spans 15 residues. Deletions cut 2 bases from V and 8 bases from J, with 15 bases between. CDR3 loop: CASSLFGAGREKLFF. The CDR3 nucleotides are TGTGCCAGCAGCTTATTTGGGGCAGGGCGAGAAAAACTGTTTTTT.

The chain joins TRBV4-3 to TRBJ2-1; TRBD2 matches 8 bases. Looked up from germline, CDR1 is LGHNA and CDR2 is YSLEER. This CDR3 contains 14 residues. The V gene end was trimmed by 3 bases and the J gene end by 5 bases; junction bases not matched to a gene: 3. The CDR3 region is CASSHQLADNEQFF. CDR3 nucleotide sequence: TGCGCCAGCAGCCATCAACTAGCGGACAATGAGCAGTTCTTC.

In this sample, this clonotype turned up many times. The chain couples TRBV24-1 to TRBJ2-3; TRBD2 matches at 13 bases. This CDR3 region has 16 residues. CDR1 and CDR2 (germline): KGHDR, SFDVKD. V shed 0 bases and J 6 bases; nucleotides not matched to a gene: 2. CDR3 DNA: TGTGCCACCAGTGATTTGGGACTAGCGGGGGCGGATACGCAGTATTTT. As protein: CATSDLGLAGADTQYF.

This clonotype was detected a few times. The chain combines TRBV7-2 with TRBJ1-1, with D perhaps matching TRBD1 (6 bases). The germline V gene has CDR1 SGHTA and CDR2 FQGNSA. V was shortened by 4 bases and J by 3 bases, with 12 bases between the two germline ends. The CDR3 consists of 14 residues. CDR3 nucleotide sequence: TGTGCCAGCAGCTCCCCCGACAGGTACACTGAAGCTTTCTTT. Protein: CASSSPDRYTEAFF.

This chain uses TRBV12-3 or TRBV12-4 with TRBJ2-3; weak D call: TRBD2 (7 bases). V lost 5 bases and J lost 2, with 17 bases in between. The CDR3 is made up of 16 amino acids. The CDR3 DNA reads TGTGCCAGCAGTGCCCCGAGGGGGGGGGTCACAGATACGCAGTATTTT. This encodes CASSAPRGGVTDTQYF.

The rearrangement joins TRBV15 to TRBJ1-4; D is undetermined. Germline CDR1 reads LNHNV; CDR2 reads YYDKDF (reference sequence). Trimming removed 1 base at V and 3 bases at J, with 6 bases between. The CDR3 extends over 14 amino acids. CDR3 residues: CATSRAGPNEKLFF. The CDR3 DNA reads as TGTGCCACCAGCAGAGCCGGGCCTAATGAAAAACTGTTTTTT.

This clonotype has only a few counts. The J gene is TRBJ1-1, the V gene TRBV5-6; D unclear. CDR3 length: 16 residues. Germline values: CDR1 SGHDT, CDR2 YYEEEE. V lost 0 bases to trimming and J lost 1 base, with 13 bases between them. The CDR3 loop is CASSLGPPTGNTEAFF. The CDR3 DNA reads TGTGCCAGCAGCTTGGGGCCTCCAACGGGGAACACTGAAGCTTTCTTT.

This clonotype has at least ten counts. The chain employs TRBV5-4 and TRBJ2-1; D gene uncertain. The CDR3 is made up of 13 amino acids. With 3 bases removed from V and 12 bases from J, the gap between germline ends came to 16 bases. Germline CDR1 is SGHNT and CDR2 is YYREEE (reference sequence). DNA of the CDR3: TGTGCCAGCAGCTCCTATGAGGCGTTTGGGCAGTTCTTC. It yields the protein CASSSYEAFGQFF. Drawing the rest from reference TRBV5-4 and TRBJ2-1, the complete variable domain is ETGVTQSPTHLIKTRGQQVTLRCSSQSGHNTVSWYQQALGQGPQFIFQYYREEENGRGNFPPRFSGLQFPNYSSELNVNALELDDSALYLCASSSYEAFGQFFGPGTRLTVL.

This chain connects TRBV5-1 to TRBJ2-7; the D gene is possibly TRBD2 (7 bases). Trimming took off 4 bases at V and 9 bases at J, with 17 bases between the two ends. CDR1 and CDR2 from the germline V gene are SGHRS and YFSETQ. CDR3 length: 13 amino acids. The CDR3 nucleotides are TGCGCCAGCAGCCTGGAGGGGGGGCTGGGGCAGTACTTC. Protein: CASSLEGGLGQYF.

This clonotype was picked up a small number of times. V and J are TRBV29-1 and TRBJ2-2; possibly TRBD1 for D (5 bases). Trimming shortened V by 6 bases and J by 6 bases, and 8 bases separated the two germline ends. This CDR3 contains 11 residues. Germline lookup yields CDR1 SQVTM and CDR2 ANQGSEA. CDR3 bases: TGCAGCGTACAGGATCCCGGGGAGCTGTTTTTT. Translating it yields CSVQDPGELFF.

This chain uses TRBV4-3 with TRBJ2-1, with 8 bases aligning to TRBD2. Germline CDR1 LGHNA, CDR2 YSLEER. The trim removed 4 bases at V and 9 bases at J, leaving 11 bases unmatched. This CDR3 region has 15 residues. This CDR3 reads CASSPSGGVLGEQFF. The CDR3 coding sequence is TGCGCCAGCAGCCCCAGCGGGGGTGTCTTGGGTGAGCAGTTCTTC.

This clonotype has more than one count but fewer than ten. No conserved phenylalanine or tryptophan is present at the end of the CDR3, so a read error is the likely explanation. The DNA is omitted, as the CDR3 cannot be located on it reliably, and the CDR3 follows TCRdb's listing. The chain is built from TRBV7-9 and TRBJ2-1; the table assigns TRBD1, which was not confirmed against the DNA. Both ends counted, the CDR3 spans 11 residues. Germline-derived CDR1 and CDR2 are SEHNR and FQNEAQ (reference sequence). The CDR3 spells CASSPGGAPRI.

This clonotype was seen a handful of times. This rearrangement joins TRBV7-6 to TRBJ2-3; no reliable D call. Germline assignment: CDR1 SGHVS and CDR2 FNYEAQ. The CDR3 is 14 residues long. Trimming shortened V by 1 base and J by 4 bases, and 9 bases separated the two germline ends. The CDR3 loop is CASSLEASADTQYF. The CDR3 DNA reads as TGTGCCAGCAGCTTAGAAGCCAGCGCAGATACGCAGTATTTT.